This T cell receptor beta chain appears in the sequencing data of a study of blood T cell repertoires in COVID-19. As for the study in general: There were acute and convalescent COVID-19 samples, and they came from the United States, Italy and Spain.

Clones were read by immunoSEQ multiplex PCR, and TCRdb kept only the in-frame ones, dropping some. The sample yields approximately 200,000 clones, around nine tenths seen once. The CDR3 contains 17 residues. V gave up 6 bases and J gave up 2 bases; unmatched junction bases: 17. In germline, CDR1 is SQVTM, CDR2 ANQGSEA. Input material: peripheral blood. This sequence was found in a man aged 30 to 45 with acute or convalescent COVID-19. This chain links TRBV29-1 with TRBJ2-3; 7 bases match TRBD1. The chain's CDR3 is CSVARDRGWGNTDTQYF. CDR3 in DNA: TGCAGCGTAGCCCGGGACAGAGGCTGGGGGAACACAGATACGCAGTATTTT.